This T cell receptor (beta chain) was profiled in a study of cytomegalovirus exposure and HLA in healthy donors. General observations from the study: HLA-A and HLA-B allele assignments for most subjects were reportedly predicted accurately using TCR beta sequences. When a later analysis was performed, an Asian-associated ancestry cluster reportedly had fewer N-insertions than the approximately 700-donor mean.

The PCR made use of 60 Vbeta and 13 Jbeta primers. Generated by immunoSEQ multiplex PCR, the TCRdb table keeps only in-frame clones and is missing some. The sample records 200,000 or so clones, around 82% being singletons. This CDR3 region has 15 residues. Trimming cost V 6 bases and J 3 bases; bases outside gene matches: 4. Germline CDR1 and CDR2: PRHDT and FYEKMQ (reference sequence). Of note for this clone: Antigen unknown.

This chain joins TRBV13 and TRBJ2-1; 11 bases are shared with TRBD2. The sample consisted of PBMCs. The receptor was isolated from a woman in her twenties or thirties in good health and CMV-seronegative. This CDR3 reads CASRGGTSGYNEQFF. CDR3 coding DNA: TGTGCCAGCAGGGGGGGGACTAGCGGCTACAATGAGCAGTTCTTC.